One and the same sample provided the 30 T cell receptor beta chains below, sequenced in a study of cytomegalovirus exposure and HLA in healthy donors. 13 Jbeta primers and 60 Vbeta primers were used for the PCR. TCRdb's table, derived via immunoSEQ multiplex PCR, lists solely in-frame clones and lacks some. The sample has under 100,000 clones. The sequenced sample was PBMCs. The source is a man aged 25-45 years in good health and CMV-seronegative.

The chain carries TRBV6-5 and TRBJ1-6, with D uncertain. The germline V gene encodes CDR1 MNHEY and CDR2 SVGAGI. The CDR3 extends over 16 amino acids. V dropped 2 bases and J dropped 10 bases, with 18 bases sitting between them. The CDR3 sequence is CASSYRRARGGSPLHF. The CDR3 bases are TGTGCCAGCAGTTACCGCCGTGCGCGGGGTGGATCACCCCTCCACTTT.

The chain combines TRBV18 with TRBJ1-2; maybe TRBD1 (5 bases). Between the trimmed V and J ends, which lost 3 bases and 0 bases, there was a span of 11 bases. The CDR3 is made up of 15 amino acids. The germline CDR1 and CDR2 sequences are KGHSH and LQKENI. CDR3 DNA sequence: TGTGCCAGCTCACCGGGGACTCCCGCTAACTATGGCTACACCTTC. Residues: CASSPGTPANYGYTF. Using reference TRBV18 and TRBJ1-2 for the parts outside the CDR3, the full variable domain is NAGVMQNPRHLVRRRGQEARLRCSPMKGHSHVYWYRQLPEEGLKFMVYLQKENIIDESGMPKERFSAEFPKEGPSILRIQQVVRGDSAAYFCASSPGTPANYGYTFGSGTRLTVV.

This rearrangement joins TRBV29-1 to TRBJ2-1; no firm D call. CDR1 and CDR2 from the germline V gene are SQVTM and ANQGSEA. V shed 3 bases and J shed 6 bases, with 12 bases lying between them. This CDR3 has 13 residues. The CDR3 sequence is CSVDKSQANEQFF. The CDR3 nucleotides are TGCAGCGTTGATAAGTCTCAGGCCAATGAGCAGTTCTTC.

The CDR3 DNA sequence: TGTGCCAGAAGCTTGGCACAGTCCACCGGGGAGCTGTTTTTT. Protein sequence: CARSLAQSTGELFF. The V call is TRBV5-3, the J call TRBJ2-2; no reliable D call. Being an ORF, TRBV5-3 has a function that is uncertain. The ends were cut back, 0 bases at V and 4 bases at J, with 7 bases in the middle. The CDR3 spans 14 residues.

CDR3 DNA sequence: TGTGCCAGTAGTATTGCCGGGACTAGCTTGGGCGAGCAGTACTTC. Translated, it gives CASSIAGTSLGEQYF. The chain employs TRBV19 and TRBJ2-7, with TRBD2 identical over 9 bases. Trimming at V came to 3 bases and at J to 6 bases, leaving 9 bases not matched to a gene. Germline lookup yields CDR1 LNHDA and CDR2 SQIVND (reference sequence). CDR3 length: 15 residues.

The V and J genes are TRBV6-5 and TRBJ2-1; 7 bases are a match to TRBD2. The V and J ends lost 6 bases and 7 bases, in that order; junction bases with no gene match: 9. Germline loops: CDR1 MNHEY, CDR2 SVGAGI. The CDR3 extends over 14 amino acids. CDR3 bases: TGTGCCAGCAGCCCCGGACTAGAAGCGAATGAGCAGTTCTTC. Its protein product is CASSPGLEANEQFF.

The chain links TRBV18 to TRBJ1-3; 7 nucleotides align to TRBD1. J was trimmed by 3 bases and V by 8 bases; bases with no gene match: 10. CDR3 size: 15 residues. Per the germline V gene, CDR1 is KGHSH and CDR2 is LQKENI. This CDR3 is CASEKLYRGGNTIYF. As DNA, the CDR3 is TGTGCCAGCGAGAAGCTCTACAGGGGTGGAAACACCATATATTTT.

The CDR3 region is CASSSQTGYQETQYF. The CDR3 DNA follows: TGTGCCAGCAGCAGCCAAACAGGGTACCAAGAGACCCAGTACTTC. V gene TRBV7-6 combines with J gene TRBJ2-5; tentative D call: TRBD1 (6 bases). Germline CDR1 and CDR2: SGHVS and FNYEAQ. Trimming removed 5 bases from V and 0 bases from J, with 13 bases in between. The CDR3 totals 15 residues.

The genes are TRBV5-1 and TRBJ1-1, with D maybe TRBD1 (5 bases). This CDR3 has 14 amino acids. Deletions cut 0 bases from V and 4 bases from J, with 10 bases between. Per germline, CDR1 SGHRS and CDR2 YFSETQ. CDR3 sequence (DNA): TGCGCCAGCAGCTTGGACGGGGGGATCACTGAAGCTTTCTTT. Its protein product is CASSLDGGITEAFF.

On this clone itself: Other nucleotide sequences in the sample specify the same CDR3. The chain is built from TRBV30 and TRBJ2-2; 8 nucleotides agree with TRBD2. This CDR3 spans 15 amino acids. CDR1 and CDR2 (germline): GTSNPN, SVGIG (reference sequence). V was pared by 0 bases and J by 5 bases, with 5 bases of the junction left unmatched. The CDR3 DNA is TGTGCCTGGAGTGTAATGGGACTAGATACCGGGGAGCTGTTTTTT. Protein: CAWSVMGLDTGELFF.

CDR3 region: CASSLSGSSYNEQFF. The CDR3 nucleotides read TGTGCCAGCAGCCTGAGCGGGAGCTCCTACAATGAGCAGTTCTTC. The V gene is TRBV7-9, the J gene TRBJ2-1; 8 nucleotides agree with TRBD2. CDR3 length: 15 residues. V was pared by 5 bases and J by 0 bases, with 3 bases of the junction left unmatched. In germline, CDR1 is SEHNR, CDR2 FQNEAQ (reference sequence).

V usage is TRBV5-4 and J usage is TRBJ2-3, with D maybe TRBD2 (6 bases). CDR1 and CDR2 from the germline V gene are SGHNT and YYREEE (reference sequence). Trimming left V 1 base short and J 3 bases short, with 12 bases between. The CDR3 has 15 residues. The CDR3 nucleotides are TGTGCCAGCAGCTTGCCATCCGGGGGAACAGATACGCAGTATTTT. This codes for CASSLPSGGTDTQYF. The full variable domain, in which reference TRBV5-4 and TRBJ2-3 provide the parts outside the CDR3, is ETGVTQSPTHLIKTRGQQVTLRCSSQSGHNTVSWYQQALGQGPQFIFQYYREEENGRGNFPPRFSGLQFPNYSSELNVNALELDDSALYLCASSLPSGGTDTQYFGPGTRLTVL.

In DNA, the CDR3 is TGTGCCAGCAACCCCGCTGGGAGGAGGGGGAGGGGAGGCTACACCTTC. Amino acids: CASNPAGRRGRGGYTF. The gene calls are TRBV28 and TRBJ1-2, with D possibly being TRBD1 (6 bases). CDR1 and CDR2 (germline): MDHEN, SYDVKM. CDR3 size: 16 residues. Trimming took 7 bases from V and 8 from J, leaving 26 bases between them.

This chain joins TRBV4-1 and TRBJ1-5; D ambiguous. Germline V gives CDR1 MGHRA, CDR2 YSYEKL. The CDR3 runs to 15 residues. V was clipped by 4 bases and J by 3 bases, with 13 bases between them. The CDR3 loop is CASSPIHGVNQPQHF. In nucleotides, the CDR3 is TGCGCCAGCAGCCCCATTCACGGGGTCAATCAGCCCCAGCATTTT.

Comment on this clone: A read error is likely, as this CDR3 ends without the conserved phenylalanine or tryptophan. No DNA is shown, since the ends of the CDR3 on it are uncertain; the CDR3 is the one TCRdb lists. The chain links TRBV7-7 to TRBJ1-2; the listed D gene, TRBD1, was not tested against the DNA. Germline CDR1 and CDR2: SSHAT and FNYEAQ (reference sequence). The CDR3 has 14 amino acids, counting both end residues. CDR3 protein: CASSLPGDRASVGL.

The rearrangement uses TRBV7-9 and TRBJ1-5, with 10 bases aligning to TRBD1. CDR1 is SEHNR and CDR2 is FQNEAQ in the germline V gene (reference sequence). The CDR3 has 15 amino acids. V shed 9 bases and J 6 bases; nucleotides not matched to a gene: 11. For the CDR3, the DNA is TGTGCCAGTTCTCGGGGACAGGGGTTGGGTCAGCCCCAGCATTTT. As protein: CASSRGQGLGQPQHF.

This chain links TRBV7-6 with TRBJ2-7; 13 nucleotides align to TRBD2. The CDR3 spans 17 residues. Germline V CDR1 and CDR2: SGHVS, FNYEAQ. V gave up 0 bases and J gave up 5 bases; unmatched junction bases: 7. The chain's CDR3 is CASSLAFGLAGENEQYF. The CDR3 coding sequence is TGTGCCAGCAGCTTAGCATTTGGACTAGCGGGAGAAAACGAGCAGTACTTC.

CDR3: CASTSTNRVVKQFF. The DNA for the CDR3 is TGTGCCAGCACATCCACCAACAGGGTGGTGAAGCAGTTCTTC. The V gene is TRBV6-5, the J gene TRBJ2-1, with D perhaps matching TRBD1 (6 bases). From germline, CDR1 is MNHEY and CDR2 SVGAGI. CDR3 length: 14 residues. V was shortened by 7 bases and J by 11 bases, with 21 bases between the two germline ends.

About this clone itself: Distinct nucleotide sequences in the sample also encode this CDR3. The chain joins TRBV9 to TRBJ2-7; the D gene is possibly TRBD2 (6 bases). Germline CDR1 and CDR2: SGDLS and YYNGEE. With 0 bases removed from V and 7 bases from J, the gap between germline ends came to 8 bases. There are 12 residues in the CDR3. CDR3 nucleotide sequence: TGTGCCAGCAGCGTAGGCGGAGGGGAGCAGTACTTC. Its protein is CASSVGGGEQYF.

The rearrangement uses TRBV7-9 and TRBJ1-6, with D tentatively TRBD1 (5 bases). The germline V and J ends were trimmed by 1 base and 7 bases, with 8 bases remaining between them. This CDR3 has 14 amino acids. CDR1 and CDR2 from the germline V gene are SEHNR and FQNEAQ (reference sequence). The CDR3 is CASSLGQLNSPLHF. The CDR3 region has the DNA TGTGCCAGCAGCTTAGGACAGCTGAATTCACCCCTCCACTTT.

V gene TRBV9 combines with J gene TRBJ2-5; D perhaps matches TRBD2 (6 bases). Trimming shortened V by 2 bases and J by 2 bases, and 7 bases separated the two germline ends. Germline assignment: CDR1 SGDLS and CDR2 YYNGEE. The CDR3 contains 13 residues. The CDR3 region has the DNA TGTGCCAGCAGCGTGGGGGGTCAAGAGACCCAGTACTTC. It encodes CASSVGGQETQYF. The full variable domain, rest sourced from reference TRBV9 and TRBJ2-5, is DSGVTQTPKHLITATGQRVTLRCSPRSGDLSVYWYQQSLDQGLQFLIQYYNGEERAKGNILERFSAQQFPDLHSELNLSSLELGDSALYFCASSVGGQETQYFGPGTRLLVL.

J is TRBJ1-2 and V is TRBV30; D possibly corresponds to TRBD1 (5 bases). The CDR3 consists of 16 residues. V lost 2 bases to trimming and J lost 5 bases, with 21 bases between them. Germline values: CDR1 GTSNPN, CDR2 SVGIG (reference sequence). The chain's CDR3 is CAWSPSAGRFGYGYTF. The CDR3 DNA is TGTGCCTGGAGTCCCTCGGCAGGGCGGTTTGGGTATGGCTACACCTTC.

The V gene is TRBV5-1, the J gene TRBJ2-2, with 8 bases that match TRBD1. This CDR3 has 16 amino acids. CDR1 and CDR2 (germline): SGHRS, YFSETQ. Germline trimming cut 5 bases from V and 6 bases from J; bases unmatched to any gene: 12. CDR3 sequence reads: CASRADGTGFPGELFF. The CDR3 DNA follows: TGCGCCAGCAGGGCCGATGGGACAGGATTCCCCGGGGAGCTGTTTTTT.

The rearrangement uses TRBV11-2 and TRBJ2-7, with D possibly matching TRBD2 (5 bases). V lost 5 bases, J lost 1 base, and 12 bases lay in between. CDR3 size: 14 residues. In germline, CDR1 is SGHAT, CDR2 FQNNGV. CDR3 DNA sequence: TGTGCCAGCAGCCTAACCGCGGGTTCCTACGAGCAGTACTTC. This gives the protein CASSLTAGSYEQYF.

The gene calls are TRBV4-3 and TRBJ2-3; D possibly corresponds to TRBD2 (6 bases). The CDR3 loop spans 14 amino acids. The V end lost 4 bases, the J end lost 3 bases, and 11 bases lay between the germline ends. Germline CDR1 LGHNA, CDR2 YSLEER. CDR3 nucleotide sequence: TGCGCCAGCAGCCCCCGACTAGAGACAGATACGCAGTATTTT. Encoded protein: CASSPRLETDTQYF.

This sequence joins TRBV19 and TRBJ2-1; a weak D match, TRBD1 (5 bases). The CDR3 extends over 14 amino acids. V shed 0 bases and J shed 9 bases, with 12 bases lying between them. Germline values: CDR1 LNHDA, CDR2 SQIVND (reference sequence). The chain's CDR3 is CASSIESGLSEQFF. The CDR3 nucleotides read TGTGCCAGTAGTATAGAGTCAGGGCTGAGTGAGCAGTTCTTC.

The rearrangement joins TRBV5-4 to TRBJ2-7; 10 bases are a match to TRBD1. The CDR3 is 15 residues long. The germline gives CDR1 SGHNT, CDR2 YYREEE (reference sequence). After removal of 4 bases from V and 1 base from J, the junction contained 5 bases not matched to a gene. CDR3 bases: TGTGCCAGCAGCCCGCGGGGACAGGGGTCCTACGAGCAGTACTTC. Encoded protein: CASSPRGQGSYEQYF. The complete variable domain, with remaining parts taken from reference TRBV5-4 and TRBJ2-7, reads ETGVTQSPTHLIKTRGQQVTLRCSSQSGHNTVSWYQQALGQGPQFIFQYYREEENGRGNFPPRFSGLQFPNYSSELNVNALELDDSALYLCASSPRGQGSYEQYFGPGTRLTVT.

The rearrangement links TRBV11-3 to TRBJ2-1, with 7 bases identical to TRBD1. Germline V gene lookup returns CDR1 SGHNT and CDR2 YENEEA. V shed 1 base and J 0 bases; nucleotides not matched to a gene: 3. The length of the CDR3 is 16 residues. CDR3 protein: CASSLGQGSSYNEQFF. In nucleotides, the CDR3 is TGTGCCAGCAGCTTAGGACAGGGAAGCTCCTACAATGAGCAGTTCTTC.

This chain connects TRBV11-3 to TRBJ2-3; the match to TRBD2 covers 8 bases. This CDR3 is 14 amino acids long. With V trimmed by 5 bases and J by 3 bases, 4 bases remained unmatched. Per germline, CDR1 SGHNT and CDR2 YENEEA. The CDR3 sequence is CASSPRGGTDTQYF. DNA of the CDR3: TGTGCCAGCAGCCCCCGGGGGGGGACAGATACGCAGTATTTT.

The chain links TRBV18 to TRBJ1-3, with D hard to call. Deletions cut 2 bases from V and 6 bases from J, with 11 bases between. The CDR3 extends over 14 amino acids. Germline CDR1 and CDR2: KGHSH and LQKENI. This CDR3 reads CASSPDTSANTIYF. In DNA, the CDR3 is TGTGCCAGCTCACCAGACACGTCCGCAAACACCATATATTTT.